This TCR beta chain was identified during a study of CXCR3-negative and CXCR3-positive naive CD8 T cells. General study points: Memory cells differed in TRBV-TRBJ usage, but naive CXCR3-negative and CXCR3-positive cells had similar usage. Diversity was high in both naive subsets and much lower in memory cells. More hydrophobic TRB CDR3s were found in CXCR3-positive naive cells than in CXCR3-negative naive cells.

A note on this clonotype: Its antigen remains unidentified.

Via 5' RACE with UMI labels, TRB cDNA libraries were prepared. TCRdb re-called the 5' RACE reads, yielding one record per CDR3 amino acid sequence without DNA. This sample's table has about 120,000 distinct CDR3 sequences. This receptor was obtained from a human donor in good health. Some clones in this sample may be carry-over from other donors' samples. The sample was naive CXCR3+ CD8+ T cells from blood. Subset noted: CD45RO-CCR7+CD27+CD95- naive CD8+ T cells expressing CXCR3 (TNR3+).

Here the CDR3 reads CASSFSYVHEQYF. V usage is TRBV7-3 and J usage is TRBJ2-1. The CDR3 runs 13 residues. The V gene's germline CDR1 is SGHTA and CDR2 FQGTGA. Full variable domain (missing parts from reference TRBV7-3 and TRBJ2-1): GAGVSQTPSNKVTEKGKYVELRCDPISGHTALYWYRQSLGQGPEFLIYFQGTGAADDSGLPNDRFFAVRPEGSVSTLKIQRTERGDSAVYLCASSFSYVHEQYFGPGTRLTVL.